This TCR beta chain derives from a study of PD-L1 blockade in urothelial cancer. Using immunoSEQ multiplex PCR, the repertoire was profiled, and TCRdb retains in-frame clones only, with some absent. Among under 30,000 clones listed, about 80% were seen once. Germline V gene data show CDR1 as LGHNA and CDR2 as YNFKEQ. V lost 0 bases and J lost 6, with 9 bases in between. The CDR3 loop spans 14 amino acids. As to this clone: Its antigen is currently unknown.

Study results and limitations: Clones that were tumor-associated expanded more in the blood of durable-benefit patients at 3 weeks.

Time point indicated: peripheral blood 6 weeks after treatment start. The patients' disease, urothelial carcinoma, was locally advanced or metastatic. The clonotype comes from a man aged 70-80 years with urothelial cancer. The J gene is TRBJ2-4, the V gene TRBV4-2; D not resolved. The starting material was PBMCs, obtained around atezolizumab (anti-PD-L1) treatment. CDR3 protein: CASSQDQTSNIQYF. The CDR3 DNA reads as TGTGCCAGCAGCCAAGATCAGACTTCAAACATTCAGTACTTC.